This is a list of T cell receptor beta chains from one sample in a study of post-analysis software for immune sequencing data. A single record per CDR3 protein comes from TCRdb applying MiXCR to the PCR reads. The profile shows about 770,000 distinct CDR3 sequences, 46% of them singletons. The specimen was blood. The source is a girl aged 10 to 17 with multiple sclerosis. Both conserved end residues are part of each CDR3. The D gene is left open where the match is weak. Some rows have no size entry. The others give once, few or many, or a class for an expanded clone.

abundance: NA
d_gene: TRBD1
j_gene: TRBJ2-3
v_gene: TRBV11-2
CDR3nt: TGTGCCAGCAGCTCTTGGACAGGGCCGGGCACAGATACGCAGTATTTT
CDR3aa: CASSSWTGPGTDTQYF

abundance: few
d_gene: NA
j_gene: TRBJ2-5
v_gene: TRBV30
CDR3nt: TGTGCCTGGGGAACACGGATACTAAATGCCCAGTACTTC
CDR3aa: CAWGTRILNAQYF

abundance: NA
d_gene: TRBD1
j_gene: TRBJ1-2
v_gene: TRBV6-5
CDR3nt: TGTGCCAGCAGACTGGGACAGGGGATCTATGGCTACACCTTC
CDR3aa: CASRLGQGIYGYTF

abundance: NA
d_gene: NA
j_gene: TRBJ2-1
v_gene: TRBV25-1
CDR3nt: TGTGCCACGACCCTAACGAGCTCCTACAATGAGCAGTTCTTC
CDR3aa: CATTLTSSYNEQFF

abundance: NA
d_gene: TRBD2
j_gene: TRBJ2-3
v_gene: TRBV20-1
CDR3nt: TGCAGTGCTACCCTTTCTAGCGGGTCTAGCACAGATACGCAGTATTTT
CDR3aa: CSATLSSGSSTDTQYF

abundance: NA
d_gene: TRBD1
j_gene: TRBJ2-1
v_gene: TRBV11-2
CDR3nt: TGTGCCAGCAGCAGGACAGGGGTTTGGGTTGAGCAGTTCTTC
CDR3aa: CASSRTGVWVEQFF

abundance: many
d_gene: NA
j_gene: TRBJ2-5
v_gene: TRBV3-1
CDR3nt: TGTGCCAGCAGCCAAGTTGAGCAGACCCAGTACTTC
CDR3aa: CASSQVEQTQYF

abundance: NA
d_gene: NA
j_gene: TRBJ1-2
v_gene: TRBV4-3
CDR3nt: TGCGCCAGCAGCCAAAGAGTTAACTATGGCTACACCTTC
CDR3aa: CASSQRVNYGYTF

abundance: once
d_gene: NA
j_gene: TRBJ1-4
v_gene: TRBV2
CDR3nt: TGTGCCAGCAGTGAATCTACTAATGAAAAACTGTTTTTT
CDR3aa: CASSESTNEKLFF

abundance: NA
d_gene: NA
j_gene: TRBJ1-2
v_gene: TRBV12-3/TRBV12-4
CDR3nt: TGTGCCAGCAGTTTCAACCAGGGTGATGGCTACACCTTC
CDR3aa: CASSFNQGDGYTF

abundance: few
d_gene: NA
j_gene: TRBJ2-1
v_gene: TRBV12-3/TRBV12-4
CDR3nt: TGTGCCAGCAACTCCGGGACATCCTACAATGAGCAGTTCTTC
CDR3aa: CASNSGTSYNEQFF

abundance: NA
d_gene: NA
j_gene: TRBJ2-7
v_gene: TRBV29-1
CDR3nt: TGCAGCGTTGGATTTCAACAGGGTTCCTCCTACGAGCAGTACTTC
CDR3aa: CSVGFQQGSSYEQYF

abundance: once
d_gene: TRBD2
j_gene: TRBJ2-7
v_gene: TRBV5-1
CDR3nt: TGCACCAGCAGCTTGGTACTAGCGGGAGGTTACGAGCAGTACTTC
CDR3aa: CTSSLVLAGGYEQYF

abundance: NA
d_gene: TRBD2
j_gene: TRBJ2-7
v_gene: TRBV19
CDR3nt: TGTGCCAGTAGTATGGGACTAGGCTCCTACGAGCAGTACTTC
CDR3aa: CASSMGLGSYEQYF

abundance: few
d_gene: TRBD1
j_gene: TRBJ2-5
v_gene: TRBV11-3
CDR3nt: TGTGCCAGCAGCTACCGACAGGGTTTGAGGTTGGAGACCCAGTACTTC
CDR3aa: CASSYRQGLRLETQYF

abundance: NA
d_gene: NA
j_gene: TRBJ2-1
v_gene: TRBV29-1
CDR3nt: TGCAGCGTCCCCACCACCTCCTACAATGAGCAGTTCTTC
CDR3aa: CSVPTTSYNEQFF

abundance: NA
d_gene: NA
j_gene: TRBJ2-1
v_gene: TRBV27
CDR3nt: TGTGCCAGCAGACTCGACTCAGACGTATACAATGAGCAGTTCTTC
CDR3aa: CASRLDSDVYNEQFF

abundance: few
d_gene: TRBD1
j_gene: TRBJ2-3
v_gene: TRBV27
CDR3nt: TGTGCCAGCATCTTGACCGGGACAGGGGGAAATACGCAGTATTTT
CDR3aa: CASILTGTGGNTQYF

abundance: few
d_gene: NA
j_gene: TRBJ2-7
v_gene: TRBV20-1
CDR3nt: TGCAGTGCTAGGGCCCTCGGGAGCTCCTACGAGCAGTACTTC
CDR3aa: CSARALGSSYEQYF

abundance: once
d_gene: NA
j_gene: TRBJ1-2
v_gene: TRBV6-1
CDR3nt: TGTGCCAGCACGGCTCGTTGGGGGAACTCTGACGCTTCGACAGGCAACTATGGCTACACCTTC
CDR3aa: CASTARWGNSDASTGNYGYTF

abundance: few
d_gene: TRBD1
j_gene: TRBJ2-7
v_gene: TRBV7-3
CDR3nt: TGTGCCAGCAGCTCATCCGGGACAGGGGTCTACGAGCAGTACTTC
CDR3aa: CASSSSGTGVYEQYF

abundance: few
d_gene: NA
j_gene: TRBJ1-2
v_gene: TRBV20-1
CDR3nt: TGCAGTGCCCCCGGACAGTTAGGCTACACCTTC
CDR3aa: CSAPGQLGYTF

abundance: NA
d_gene: NA
j_gene: TRBJ2-7
v_gene: TRBV10-3
CDR3nt: TGTGCCATCAGTGAGTCTGGAGTCTACGAGCAGTACTTC
CDR3aa: CAISESGVYEQYF

abundance: NA
d_gene: TRBD1
j_gene: TRBJ1-2
v_gene: TRBV19
CDR3nt: TGTGCCAGTAGTCCCAACTTAGACAGGGGCGCTTCCTATGGCTACACCTTC
CDR3aa: CASSPNLDRGASYGYTF

abundance: NA
d_gene: NA
j_gene: TRBJ2-5
v_gene: TRBV12-3/TRBV12-4
CDR3nt: TGTGCCAGCAGCCCGTCCCGGGCCCGGGGAGAGACCCAGTACTTC
CDR3aa: CASSPSRARGETQYF